The 16 T cell receptor beta chains below were found in one sample sequenced in a study of blood T cell repertoires in COVID-19. Some clones are missing from TCRdb's copy, which holds only in-frame ones; the method was immunoSEQ multiplex PCR. The table includes about 120,000 clones, around 70% detected once. Sequencing used peripheral blood. Receptors were obtained from a man in his sixties with acute or convalescent COVID-19.

V is TRBV27 and J is TRBJ1-4; TRBD1 matches at 10 bases. With 0 bases clipped from V and 8 bases from J, the junction kept 9 bases outside the gene matches. Germline V gene sequence: CDR1 MNHEY, CDR2 SMNVEV (reference sequence). There are 17 residues in the CDR3. CDR3 protein: CASSLSRQGALGEKLFF. DNA of the CDR3: TGTGCCAGCAGTTTATCCCGACAGGGGGCCTTAGGAGAAAAACTGTTTTTT.

The chain employs TRBV3-1 (or the pseudogene TRBV3-2) and TRBJ2-1, with a tentative D call TRBD2 (6 bases). This CDR3 has 13 amino acids. Trimming pared 4 bases from V and 4 bases from J, leaving 8 bases between. Germline V gene sequence: CDR1 LGHDT, CDR2 YNNKEL (reference sequence). The CDR3 loop is CASSRGTYNEQFF. CDR3 in DNA: TGTGCCAGCAGCCGCGGGACTTACAATGAGCAGTTCTTC.

The chain has TRBV4-2 and TRBJ2-3; no reliable D call. V was cut by 4 bases and J by 3 bases, with 14 bases left in between. Germline V lookup: CDR1 LGHNA, CDR2 YNFKEQ. This CDR3 is 15 amino acids long. CDR3 in DNA: TGTGCCAGCAGCCCTACCCTTAGCTTTACAGATACGCAGTATTTT. Translated, it gives CASSPTLSFTDTQYF.

The rearrangement links TRBV7-3 to TRBJ2-5; possible D gene TRBD2, 6 bases. CDR1 SGHTA and CDR2 FQGTGA come from the germline V gene. Trimming took off 5 bases at V and 5 bases at J, with 15 bases between the two ends. This CDR3 has 14 residues. CDR3 nucleotides: TGTGCCAGCAGCAGGACTAATAGTTTGGAGACCCAGTACTTC. Translating it yields CASSRTNSLETQYF.

V is TRBV18 and J is TRBJ1-1, with D possibly matching TRBD1 (6 bases). CDR3 length: 14 amino acids. Trimming took off 6 bases at V and 5 bases at J, with 16 bases between the two ends. The germline gives CDR1 KGHSH, CDR2 LQKENI. This chain's CDR3 is CASSQGIGWTEAFF. For the CDR3, the DNA is TGTGCCAGCTCCCAGGGGATAGGATGGACTGAAGCTTTCTTT.

The chain combines TRBV7-8 with TRBJ2-2, with D perhaps matching TRBD1 (6 bases). The CDR3 is 17 residues long. Germline CDR1 is SGHVS and CDR2 is FQNEAQ. V lost 5 bases and J lost 4, with 20 bases in between. CDR3 sequence: CASSRIGGRGVTGELFF. The DNA of the CDR3 is TGTGCCAGCAGCCGGATTGGAGGCAGGGGCGTCACCGGGGAGCTGTTTTTT. Together with reference TRBV7-8 and TRBJ2-2, the CDR3 gives the full variable domain: GAGVSQSPRYKVAKRGQDVALRCDPISGHVSLFWYQQALGQGPEFLTYFQNEAQLDKSGLPSDRFFAERPEGSVSTLKIQRTQQEDSAVYLCASSRIGGRGVTGELFFGEGSRLTVL.

CDR3 residues: CASCSPGQGHEQYF. The CDR3 DNA sequence: TGTGCCAGCTGCTCGCCGGGACAGGGACACGAGCAGTACTTC. J is TRBJ2-7 and V is TRBV27; 9 bases are a match to TRBD1. The CDR3 has 14 residues. V dropped 8 bases and J dropped 5; count of bases not matched to a gene: 10. Germline V gene sequence: CDR1 MNHEY, CDR2 SMNVEV (reference sequence).

V usage is TRBV9 and J usage is TRBJ2-1; 7 bases are a match to TRBD2. V lost 0 bases to trimming and J lost 6 bases; unmatched junction nucleotides: 12. The CDR3 is made up of 17 amino acids. The germline V gene has CDR1 SGDLS and CDR2 YYNGEE. The CDR3 DNA reads TGTGCCAGCAGCGTAGCTGAGGCGGGAGTCTTGGCCAATGAGCAGTTCTTC. Protein product: CASSVAEAGVLANEQFF.

The chain employs TRBV7-9 and TRBJ2-7; 9 bases align to TRBD2. Trimming cost V 4 bases and J 2 bases; bases outside gene matches: 15. The CDR3 is made up of 18 amino acids. Germline CDR1 is SEHNR and CDR2 is FQNEAQ (reference sequence). The CDR3 here is CASSSMELAGPDPYEQYF. DNA of the CDR3: TGTGCCAGCAGCTCCATGGAACTAGCGGGCCCAGACCCCTACGAGCAGTACTTC.

The chain carries TRBV3-1 (or the pseudogene TRBV3-2) and TRBJ1-4, with D tentatively TRBD1 (6 bases). With 4 bases removed from V and 4 bases from J, the gap between germline ends came to 19 bases. Germline V CDR1 and CDR2: LGHDT, YNNKEL (reference sequence). The CDR3 extends over 17 amino acids. The CDR3: CASSPKKRTADNEKLFF. The CDR3 DNA reads as TGTGCCAGCAGCCCAAAAAAAAGGACAGCGGATAATGAAAAACTGTTTTTT.

This rearrangement joins TRBV5-4 to TRBJ1-4, with D unclear. V lost 4 bases and J lost 4, with 17 bases in between. This CDR3 region has 16 residues. Germline loops: CDR1 SGHNT, CDR2 YYREEE (reference sequence). The CDR3 nucleotides read TGTGCCAGCAGCGATAAAAGACGGGGAAATAATGAAAAACTGTTTTTT. This encodes CASSDKRRGNNEKLFF.

The chain joins TRBV3-1 (or the pseudogene TRBV3-2) to TRBJ2-7; TRBD2 might be the D (6 bases). Germline CDR1 and CDR2: LGHDT and YNNKEL (reference sequence). The V end was cut by 4 bases, the J end by 1 base, with 17 bases between. This CDR3 comprises 16 residues. Written as DNA, the CDR3 is TGTGCCAGCAGCCGGGGGGTTCCACCCGTTTCCTACGAGCAGTACTTC. Protein sequence: CASSRGVPPVSYEQYF.

The CDR3 nucleotides are TGCGCCAGCAGCCAAGTGGGACAGGGTGATCAGCCCCAGCATTTT. This sequence encodes CASSQVGQGDQPQHF. This rearrangement joins TRBV4-1 to TRBJ1-5, with 9 bases lining up with TRBD1. Germline V lookup: CDR1 MGHRA, CDR2 YSYEKL. Trimming at V came to 1 base and at J to 5 bases, leaving 3 bases not matched to a gene. CDR3 length equals 15 residues.

The chain has TRBV18 and TRBJ1-3; D possibly corresponds to TRBD1 (5 bases). Deletions cut 1 base from V and 3 bases from J, with 7 bases between. Per the germline V gene, CDR1 is KGHSH and CDR2 is LQKENI. The CDR3 spans 14 residues. CDR3 bases: TGTGCCAGCTCACCACAGGGGTTTGGAAACACCATATATTTT. Protein: CASSPQGFGNTIYF.

The V gene is TRBV9, the J gene TRBJ2-7, with 11 bases that match TRBD2. Germline lookup yields CDR1 SGDLS and CDR2 YYNGEE. The CDR3 contains 16 residues. V gave up 0 bases and J gave up 6 bases; unmatched junction bases: 8. In nucleotides, the CDR3 is TGTGCCAGCAGCGTAGGGGCCGGGACTAGCGGTTTCGAGCAGTACTTC. Encoded protein: CASSVGAGTSGFEQYF.

The chain links TRBV7-3 to TRBJ2-1; D possibly corresponds to TRBD2 (7 bases). V lost 5 bases and J lost 7, with 18 bases in between. The CDR3 length is 15 residues. CDR1 SGHTA and CDR2 FQGTGA come from the germline V gene. The CDR3 coding sequence is TGTGCCAGCAGCCGAAGGGCGGGGGCCGGGAATGAGCAGTTCTTC. Encoded protein: CASSRRAGAGNEQFF.